This TCR beta chain was profiled in a study of shared clonotypes between healthy human individuals. The germline V and J ends were trimmed by 0 bases and 3 bases, with 6 bases remaining between them. Germline assignment: CDR1 SGHNT and CDR2 YYREEE (reference sequence). This CDR3 is 13 amino acids long. The naive CD8 subset, CD45RO-negative cells positively selected for CCR7, excluded terminally differentiated effector memory CD45RA+ cells. None of the donors, who were healthy HIV-negative adults, had recently had acute infections or vaccinations. A word on this clone: As yet, its antigen is unknown. The same CDR3 arises from other DNA sequences in this sample as well.

Overall study findings and caveats: Clonotype sharing across a few donors was observed for roughly 5% of naive CD4 clonotypes. Clonotypes shared by all four donors outscored non-shared clonotypes in generation probability.

Methods used by the authors: Filtering differed since immunoSEQ provided only junctions, with no quality scores. This table comes from immunoSEQ multiplex PCR, and its TCRdb copy is limited to in-frame clones, with some not included. V, J and clone size are those of that table, while D and trimming were read from the DNA. The sample includes hundreds of thousands of clones, roughly 96% of them seen just once. Sequencing was done on a sample of naive CD8+ T cells sorted from blood. The J gene is TRBJ2-5, the V gene TRBV5-4, with D hard to call. This TCR was sampled from a woman aged 30 to 39 in good health. CDR3 nucleotides: TGTGCCAGCAGCTTGGCCGAGGAAGAGACCCAGTACTTC. Protein product: CASSLAEEETQYF.